This entry features one TCR beta chain sequence. These data belong to a study of blood T cell repertoires in COVID-19. Study summary: The United States, Italy and Spain were the sources of the acute and convalescent COVID-19 samples. From T cells, B-cell-depleted T cells, or PBMCs came the material, which was cDNA or gDNA.

CDR1 GTSNPN and CDR2 SVGIG come from the germline V gene (reference sequence). V dropped 3 bases and J dropped 0; count of bases not matched to a gene: 5. The CDR3 spans 16 residues. In the authors' workflow: How many nucleated cells were present was estimated from reference gene primer amplification. Method: immunoSEQ multiplex PCR; TCRdb's copy keeps in-frame clones and lacks some. That table supplies the V and J calls and clone size; D and trimming were determined from the DNA. Of roughly 250,000 clones in the sample, around 83% were seen once. V usage is TRBV30 and J usage is TRBJ1-3; 10 bases match TRBD1. Material: peripheral blood. This receptor was taken from a woman in her forties who had recovered from COVID-19. CDR3 residues: CAWRGRQGASGNTIYF. CDR3 nucleotide sequence: TGTGCCTGGAGGGGGAGACAGGGGGCCTCTGGAAACACCATATATTTT.